The 30 T cell receptor beta chains given below trace back to one sample, sequenced in a study of OX40 agonist ivuxolimab in advanced cancers. Data came from immunoSEQ multiplex PCR; TCRdb stores just in-frame clones and leaves some out. The sample records roughly 50,000 clones, about 86% being singletons. The starting material was CD4+ or CD8+ T cells sorted from blood, obtained in a trial of the OX40 agonist ivuxolimab. The receptors shown here come from an adult with an advanced solid tumor such as melanoma, head and neck, liver or kidney cancer.

The chain uses TRBV5-5 and TRBJ1-5; possibly TRBD1 for D (5 bases). Germline values: CDR1 SGHKS, CDR2 YYEKEE (reference sequence). The CDR3 has 15 residues. Trimming pared 3 bases from V and 4 bases from J, leaving 14 bases between. For the CDR3, the DNA is TGTGCCAGCAGCTATACGCGGGGGACTAATCAGCCCCAGCATTTT. This gives the protein CASSYTRGTNQPQHF. The entire variable domain, with the rest obtained from reference TRBV5-5 and TRBJ1-5, is as follows: DAGVTQSPTHLIKTRGQQVTLRCSPISGHKSVSWYQQVLGQGPQFIFQYYEKEERGRGNFPDRFSARQFPNYSSELNVNALLLGDSALYLCASSYTRGTNQPQHFGDGTRLSIL.

The chain links TRBV28 to TRBJ1-1; possibly TRBD1 for D (5 bases). There are 11 residues in the CDR3. The germline V gene encodes CDR1 MDHEN and CDR2 SYDVKM. The V end lost 0 bases, the J end lost 10 bases, and 6 bases lay between the germline ends. The CDR3 sequence: CASSLWGVAFF. In nucleotides, the CDR3 is TGTGCCAGCAGTTTATGGGGGGTAGCTTTCTTT.

This chain uses TRBV6-6 with TRBJ2-7, with D possibly TRBD1 on 6 matching bases. Trimming removed 7 bases at V and 0 bases at J, with 10 bases between. The CDR3 extends over 13 amino acids. Germline V CDR1 and CDR2: MNHNY, SVGAGI (reference sequence). DNA for the CDR3: TGTGCCAGCACTGACAGGAGCTCCTACGAGCAGTACTTC. Amino acids: CASTDRSSYEQYF.

The genes are TRBV7-3 and TRBJ2-1, with 10 bases identical to TRBD2. In germline, CDR1 is SGHTA, CDR2 FQGTGA. CDR3 size: 16 residues. V was clipped by 2 bases and J by 8 bases; unmatched bases: 9. The CDR3 here is CASSLGASGSAYEQFF. CDR3 DNA: TGTGCCAGCAGCTTAGGAGCTAGCGGGAGTGCTTATGAGCAGTTCTTC.

The J gene is TRBJ1-2, the V gene TRBV10-3; 9 bases are shared with TRBD1. V lost 0 bases and J lost 10; bases outside the gene matches: 3. Germline CDR1 ENHRY, CDR2 SYGVKD. There are 13 residues in the CDR3. This CDR3 is CAISESDRGYYTF. Written as DNA, the CDR3 is TGTGCCATCAGTGAGTCGGACAGGGGATACTACACCTTC.

The rearrangement joins TRBV5-1 to TRBJ2-7; D not resolved. Germline loops: CDR1 SGHRS, CDR2 YFSETQ. The V and J ends lost 4 bases and 1 base respectively, with 12 bases between them. The CDR3 runs 14 residues. CDR3: CASSDGWGSYEQYF. DNA for the CDR3: TGCGCCAGCAGCGACGGATGGGGATCCTACGAGCAGTACTTC.

The chain has TRBV11-2 and TRBJ2-7; 8 positions match TRBD2. The germline gives CDR1 SGHAT, CDR2 FQNNGV. The length of the CDR3 is 15 residues. V lost 1 base to trimming and J lost 4 bases; unmatched junction nucleotides: 6. CDR3 sequence (DNA): TGTGCCAGCAGCTTAGCCGCGGGAGGTGGGTACGAGCAGTACTTC. This translates into CASSLAAGGGYEQYF.

The rearrangement joins TRBV9 to TRBJ2-3; D ambiguous. The germline CDR1 and CDR2 sequences are SGDLS and YYNGEE. CDR3 length: 13 amino acids. Trimming left V 0 bases short and J 2 bases short, with 4 bases between. CDR3 DNA sequence: TGTGCCAGCAGCGTAGCCTCCACAGATACGCAGTATTTT. This codes for CASSVASTDTQYF.

Remarks on this clone: One end of the junction does not line up with germline, which may come from a read error. This rearrangement joins TRBV4-3 to TRBJ2-7; TRBD2 matches 9 bases. Per the germline V gene, CDR1 is LGHNA and CDR2 is YSLEER. The CDR3 runs 14 residues. In DNA, the CDR3 is TGCGCCGGCAGCCCGGCGGGAGGGCCCTACGAGCAGTACTTC. Translating it yields CAGSPAGGPYEQYF.

The chain is built from TRBV7-7 and TRBJ2-2, with TRBD1 as a possible D gene (6 bases). There are 17 residues in the CDR3. With 3 bases removed from V and 0 bases from J, the gap between germline ends came to 14 bases. The germline gives CDR1 SSHAT, CDR2 FNYEAQ (reference sequence). CDR3 nucleotide sequence: TGTGCCAGCAGCTTGAAGTCGACAGGAGCGAACACCGGGGAGCTGTTTTTT. Translation: CASSLKSTGANTGELFF. The whole variable domain, remainder taken from reference TRBV7-7 and TRBJ2-2, is GAGVSQSPRYKVTKRGQDVTLRCDPISSHATLYWYQQALGQGPEFLTYFNYEAQPDKSGLPSDRFSAERPEGSISTLTIQRTEQRDSAMYRCASSLKSTGANTGELFFGEGSRLTVL.

V gene TRBV9 combines with J gene TRBJ2-2; TRBD2 matches at 9 bases. The V and J ends lost 3 bases and 3 bases, in that order; junction bases with no gene match: 12. CDR1 SGDLS and CDR2 YYNGEE come from the germline V gene. The CDR3 covers 18 residues. The CDR3 spells CASSARTGTSRDTGELFF. CDR3 DNA: TGTGCCAGCAGCGCCCGCACCGGGACTAGCAGGGACACCGGGGAGCTGTTTTTT.

This clone was counted only a few times. The rearrangement uses TRBV9 and TRBJ1-5; D call uncertain. Per the germline V gene, CDR1 is SGDLS and CDR2 is YYNGEE. Trimming left V 2 bases short and J 4 bases short, with 7 bases between. The CDR3 extends over 13 amino acids. The CDR3 loop reads CASSVRDNQPQHF. Here the CDR3 DNA reads TGTGCCAGCAGCGTTAGGGATAATCAGCCCCAGCATTTT. Together with reference TRBV9 and TRBJ1-5, the CDR3 gives the full variable domain: DSGVTQTPKHLITATGQRVTLRCSPRSGDLSVYWYQQSLDQGLQFLIQYYNGEERAKGNILERFSAQQFPDLHSELNLSSLELGDSALYFCASSVRDNQPQHFGDGTRLSIL.

This clone was found a few times. This chain links TRBV6-4 with TRBJ1-1; TRBD1 matches at 7 bases. The CDR3 length is 13 residues. Germline V lookup: CDR1 MRHNA, CDR2 SNTAGT. The ends lost 6 bases at V and 5 bases at J; junction bases unmatched: 6. As DNA, the CDR3 is TGTGCCAGCAGCGACAGGGCCGGAACTGAAGCTTTCTTT. It encodes CASSDRAGTEAFF.

This chain joins TRBV30 and TRBJ1-1; maybe TRBD1 (5 bases). This CDR3 is 12 amino acids long. V lost 5 bases and J lost 5, with 12 bases in between. In germline, CDR1 is GTSNPN, CDR2 SVGIG (reference sequence). CDR3 sequence: CAWPGYGTEAFF. For the CDR3, the DNA is TGTGCCTGGCCAGGGTATGGGACTGAAGCTTTCTTT.

V and J are TRBV5-4 and TRBJ1-1; unclear D gene. Trimming pared 2 bases from V and 2 bases from J, leaving 10 bases between. Germline CDR1 is SGHNT and CDR2 is YYREEE (reference sequence). The CDR3 contains 14 residues. CDR3 loop: CASSFSPLNTEAFF. CDR3 coding DNA: TGTGCCAGCAGCTTTTCCCCTCTTAACACTGAAGCTTTCTTT.

The chain employs TRBV7-9 and TRBJ2-1; no reliable D call. This CDR3 region has 11 residues. V was trimmed by 3 bases and J by 8 bases, leaving 5 bases between them. Germline-derived CDR1 and CDR2 are SEHNR and FQNEAQ (reference sequence). The CDR3 DNA follows: TGTGCCAGCAGCTTGATTCATGAGCAGTTCTTC. This codes for CASSLIHEQFF.

J is TRBJ2-1 and V is TRBV19; unclear D gene. Trimming shortened V by 3 bases and J by 4 bases, and 4 bases separated the two germline ends. The CDR3 is 12 residues long. The V gene's germline CDR1 is LNHDA and CDR2 SQIVND (reference sequence). The DNA of the CDR3 is TGTGCCAGTAGTATTGATTACAATGAGCAGTTCTTC. Translating gives CASSIDYNEQFF. The variable domain in full, completed from reference TRBV19 and TRBJ2-1, reads DGGITQSPKYLFRKEGQNVTLSCEQNLNHDAMYWYRQDPGQGLRLIYYSQIVNDFQKGDIAEGYSVSREKKESFPLTVTSAQKNPTAFYLCASSIDYNEQFFGPGTRLTVL.

The count of this clone is one. The chain employs TRBV29-1 and TRBJ2-2; a possible D gene is TRBD1 (6 bases). The V gene lost 2 bases and the J gene lost 6 bases, with 16 bases spanning the gap. The germline gives CDR1 SQVTM, CDR2 ANQGSEA. The CDR3 is 15 amino acids. The CDR3: CSVERAGTRPGELFF. The CDR3 DNA reads TGCAGCGTTGAACGGGCCGGGACAAGACCCGGGGAGCTGTTTTTT.

CDR3 amino acids: CASSPPGVWDRYNEQFF. CDR3 DNA sequence: TGTGCCAGCTCACCACCGGGGGTCTGGGATCGGTACAATGAGCAGTTCTTC. J is TRBJ2-1 and V is TRBV18, with D possibly called TRBD1 or TRBD2 (5 bases each). In germline, CDR1 is KGHSH, CDR2 LQKENI. V lost 0 bases and J lost 4, with 16 bases in between. This CDR3 has 17 residues. Drawing the rest from reference TRBV18 and TRBJ2-1, the complete variable domain is NAGVMQNPRHLVRRRGQEARLRCSPMKGHSHVYWYRQLPEEGLKFMVYLQKENIIDESGMPKERFSAEFPKEGPSILRIQQVVRGDSAAYFCASSPPGVWDRYNEQFFGPGTRLTVL.

The CDR3 DNA reads as TGTGCCAGCAGCTTAGACTACGAGCAGTACTTC. Translation gives CASSLDYEQYF. The chain recombines TRBV7-2 with TRBJ2-7; the D is unclear. This CDR3 is built from 11 residues. Germline assignment: CDR1 SGHTA and CDR2 FQGNSA. Trimming pared 1 base from V and 3 bases from J, leaving 1 base between. The entire variable domain, with the rest obtained from reference TRBV7-2 and TRBJ2-7, is as follows: GAGVSQSPSNKVTEKGKDVELRCDPISGHTALYWYRQSLGQGLEFLIYFQGNSAPDKSGLPSDRFSAERTGGSVSTLTIQRTQQEDSAVYLCASSLDYEQYFGPGTRLTVT.

The chain uses TRBV27 and TRBJ2-1; perhaps TRBD2 as D (6 bases). The CDR3 runs 13 residues. CDR1 and CDR2 from the germline V gene are MNHEY and SMNVEV (reference sequence). Between the trimmed V and J ends, which lost 5 bases and 6 bases, there was a span of 11 bases. The CDR3 DNA is TGTGCCAGCAGTGTGACTAGTAGCAATGAGCAGTTCTTC. It yields the protein CASSVTSSNEQFF.

The chain links TRBV4-1 to TRBJ1-1; D not certain. V was trimmed by 4 bases and J by 0 bases, leaving 12 bases between them. Germline CDR1 and CDR2: MGHRA and YSYEKL. The CDR3 sequence is 15 residues long. CDR3 sequence (DNA): TGCGCCAGCAGCCCCCATATTCAGATGAACACTGAAGCTTTCTTT. Translation gives CASSPHIQMNTEAFF.

The chain carries TRBV13 and TRBJ2-5; a possible D gene is TRBD2 (5 bases). Germline lookup yields CDR1 PRHDT and CDR2 FYEKMQ (reference sequence). CDR3 length: 12 residues. The germline V and J ends were trimmed by 8 bases and 5 bases, with 12 bases remaining between them. The CDR3 region is CASALRGETQYF. For the CDR3, the DNA is TGTGCCAGCGCCCTGCGCGGGGAGACCCAGTACTTC.

The chain links TRBV4-1 to TRBJ2-1, with TRBD2 identical over 7 bases. The CDR3 runs 15 residues. The V gene's germline CDR1 is MGHRA and CDR2 YSYEKL. V shed 3 bases, J shed 6 bases, and the junction held 8 bases outside the gene matches. As DNA, the CDR3 is TGCGCCAGCAGCCAGGAGCGACTAGCAGCCAATGAGCAGTTCTTC. Protein sequence: CASSQERLAANEQFF.

The rearrangement uses TRBV4-3 and TRBJ2-7; D assignment may be TRBD1 or TRBD2 (6 bases each). Looked up from germline, CDR1 is LGHNA and CDR2 is YSLEER. Trimming removed 1 base from V and 5 bases from J, with 21 bases in between. The CDR3 consists of 17 residues. CDR3 amino acids: CASSQGIGGAAGDEQYF. DNA for the CDR3: TGCGCCAGCAGCCAAGGGATCGGGGGCGCAGCCGGGGACGAGCAGTACTTC.

This CDR3 reads CASSLDDGSLEAGANVLTF. In DNA form, the CDR3 reads TGTGCCAGCAGCTTAGACGACGGGAGCTTGGAAGCTGGGGCCAACGTCCTGACTTTC. V gene TRBV7-9 combines with J gene TRBJ2-6; D may be TRBD2 (6 bases). V was shortened by 1 base and J by 2 bases, with 18 bases between the two germline ends. The germline V gene has CDR1 SEHNR and CDR2 FQNEAQ (reference sequence). This CDR3 comprises 19 residues.

This clone has more than one count but fewer than ten. The chain has TRBV20-1 and TRBJ1-1, with D hard to call. V was pared by 5 bases and J by 0 bases, with 4 bases between. The V gene's germline CDR1 is DFQATT and CDR2 SNEGSKA (reference sequence). The CDR3 contains 11 residues. The CDR3 region is CSARLNTEAFF. DNA of the CDR3: TGCAGTGCTCGGCTGAACACTGAAGCTTTCTTT.

This clone was observed a handful of times. J is TRBJ1-2 and V is TRBV4-1; D unclear. Germline V lookup: CDR1 MGHRA, CDR2 YSYEKL. The CDR3 contains 14 residues. The V end was cut by 0 bases, the J end by 4 bases, with 9 bases between. CDR3 DNA sequence: TGCGCCAGCAGCCAAGAAGCGGGAGGCTATGGCTACACCTTC. This translates into CASSQEAGGYGYTF.

Written as DNA, the CDR3 is TGTGCCACCAGCAGAGATTCGACGCGGAAAAAACTGTTTTTT. Translation: CATSRDSTRKKLFF. V gene TRBV15 combines with J gene TRBJ1-4; no clear D gene. This CDR3 has 14 amino acids. The germline CDR1 and CDR2 sequences are LNHNV and YYDKDF (reference sequence). Between the trimmed V and J ends, which lost 0 bases and 9 bases, there was a span of 11 bases.

This chain connects TRBV5-4 to TRBJ2-1; TRBD2 agrees at 12 bases. CDR1 and CDR2 (germline): SGHNT, YYREEE (reference sequence). Trimming removed 4 bases from V and 4 bases from J; junction bases left unmatched: 15. The CDR3 covers 19 residues. The CDR3 region has the DNA TGTGCCAGCAGCCTGGTTAAAGTCCGGACTAGCGGGGAGTACAATGAGCAGTTCTTC. Residues: CASSLVKVRTSGEYNEQFF.